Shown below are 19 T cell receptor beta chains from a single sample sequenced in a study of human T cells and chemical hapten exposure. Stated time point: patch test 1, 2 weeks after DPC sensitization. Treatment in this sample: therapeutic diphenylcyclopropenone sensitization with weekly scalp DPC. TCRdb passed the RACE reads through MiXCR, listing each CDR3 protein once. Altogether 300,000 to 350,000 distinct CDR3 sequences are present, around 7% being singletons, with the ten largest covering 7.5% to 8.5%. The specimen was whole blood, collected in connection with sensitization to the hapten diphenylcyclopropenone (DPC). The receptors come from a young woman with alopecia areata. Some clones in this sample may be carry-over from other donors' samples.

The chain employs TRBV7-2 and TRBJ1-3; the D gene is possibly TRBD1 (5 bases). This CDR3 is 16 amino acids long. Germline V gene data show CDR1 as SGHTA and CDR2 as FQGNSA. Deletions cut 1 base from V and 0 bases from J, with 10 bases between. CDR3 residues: CASSLDGGISGNTIYF. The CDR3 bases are TGTGCCAGCAGCTTAGACGGGGGTATCTCTGGAAACACCATATATTTT.

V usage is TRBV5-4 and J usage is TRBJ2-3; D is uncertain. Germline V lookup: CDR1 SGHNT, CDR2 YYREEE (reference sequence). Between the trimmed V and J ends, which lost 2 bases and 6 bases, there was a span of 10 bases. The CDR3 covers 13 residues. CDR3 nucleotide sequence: TGTGCCAGCAGCTTCCCCCCGACGGATACGCAGTATTTT. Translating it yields CASSFPPTDTQYF.

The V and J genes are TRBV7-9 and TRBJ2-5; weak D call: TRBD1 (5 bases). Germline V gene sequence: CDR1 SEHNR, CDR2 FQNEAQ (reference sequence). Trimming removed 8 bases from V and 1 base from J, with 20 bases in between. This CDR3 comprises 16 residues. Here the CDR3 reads CASWGSLFGAQETQYF. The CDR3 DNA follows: TGTGCCAGCTGGGGAAGTCTTTTTGGGGCCCAAGAGACCCAGTACTTC.

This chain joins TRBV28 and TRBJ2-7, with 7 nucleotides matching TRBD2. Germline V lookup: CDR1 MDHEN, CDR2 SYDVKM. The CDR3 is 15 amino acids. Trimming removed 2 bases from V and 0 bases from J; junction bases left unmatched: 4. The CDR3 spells CASSLAGTTSYEQYF. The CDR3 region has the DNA TGTGCCAGCAGTTTAGCCGGGACTACCTCCTACGAGCAGTACTTC.

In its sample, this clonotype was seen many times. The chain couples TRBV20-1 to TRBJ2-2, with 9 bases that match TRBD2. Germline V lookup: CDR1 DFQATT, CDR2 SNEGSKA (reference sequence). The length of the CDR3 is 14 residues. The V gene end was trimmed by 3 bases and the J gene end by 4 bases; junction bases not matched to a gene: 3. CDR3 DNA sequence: TGCAGTGCTAGTAATAGCGGGGGCACCGGGGAGCTGTTTTTT. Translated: CSASNSGGTGELFF.

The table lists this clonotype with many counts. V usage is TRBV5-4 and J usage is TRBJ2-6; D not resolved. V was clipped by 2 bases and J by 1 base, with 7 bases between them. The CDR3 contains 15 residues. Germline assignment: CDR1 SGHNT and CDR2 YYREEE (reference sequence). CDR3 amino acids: CASSLYGSGANVLTF. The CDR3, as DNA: TGTGCCAGCAGCTTATATGGGTCTGGGGCCAACGTCCTGACTTTC.

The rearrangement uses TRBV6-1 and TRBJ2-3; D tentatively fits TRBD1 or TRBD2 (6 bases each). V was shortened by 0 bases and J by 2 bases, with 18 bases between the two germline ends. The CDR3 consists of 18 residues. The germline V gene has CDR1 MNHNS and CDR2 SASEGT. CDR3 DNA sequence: TGTGCCAGCAGTGAAGCGGGGGCTCTGGGACTGTACACAGATACGCAGTATTTT. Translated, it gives CASSEAGALGLYTDTQYF.

As DNA, the CDR3 is TGTGCCACCAGTGATGGATCCTTGGACAAAAACACCGGGGAGCTGTTTTTT. It yields the protein CATSDGSLDKNTGELFF. The gene calls are TRBV24-1 and TRBJ2-2; D perhaps matches TRBD1 (5 bases). This CDR3 has 17 amino acids. In germline, CDR1 is KGHDR, CDR2 SFDVKD. Deletions cut 3 bases from V and 2 bases from J, with 15 bases between.

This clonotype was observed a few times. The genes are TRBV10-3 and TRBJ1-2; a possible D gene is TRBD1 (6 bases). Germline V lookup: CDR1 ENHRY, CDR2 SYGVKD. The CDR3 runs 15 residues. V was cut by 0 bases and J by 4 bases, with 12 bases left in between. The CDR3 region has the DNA TGTGCCATCAGTGAGTCGGCAGGGGCGACCTATGGCTACACCTTC. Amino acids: CAISESAGATYGYTF.

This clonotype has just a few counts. The CDR3 is CASSLVTGNTGELFF. CDR3 DNA sequence: TGTGCCAGCAGCTTAGTTACAGGGAACACCGGGGAGCTGTTTTTT. V is TRBV7-8 and J is TRBJ2-2, with D maybe TRBD1 (5 bases). V lost 1 base, J lost 1 base, and 7 bases lay in between. Germline V gene data show CDR1 as SGHVS and CDR2 as FQNEAQ. The CDR3 contains 15 residues. The variable domain in full, with the rest retrieved from reference TRBV7-8 and TRBJ2-2, is GAGVSQSPRYKVAKRGQDVALRCDPISGHVSLFWYQQALGQGPEFLTYFQNEAQLDKSGLPSDRFFAERPEGSVSTLKIQRTQQEDSAVYLCASSLVTGNTGELFFGEGSRLTVL.

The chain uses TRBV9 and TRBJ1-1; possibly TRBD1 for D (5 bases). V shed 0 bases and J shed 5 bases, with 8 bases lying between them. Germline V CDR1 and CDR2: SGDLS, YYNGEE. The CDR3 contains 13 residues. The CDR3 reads CASSVETDTEAFF. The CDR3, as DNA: TGTGCCAGCAGCGTAGAGACAGATACTGAAGCTTTCTTT.

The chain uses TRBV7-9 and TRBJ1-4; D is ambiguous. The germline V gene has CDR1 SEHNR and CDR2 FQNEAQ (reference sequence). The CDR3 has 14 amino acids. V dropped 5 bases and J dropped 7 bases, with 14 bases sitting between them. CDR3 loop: CASSPSAKSEKLFF. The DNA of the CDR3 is TGTGCCAGCAGCCCATCGGCTAAAAGTGAAAAACTGTTTTTT.

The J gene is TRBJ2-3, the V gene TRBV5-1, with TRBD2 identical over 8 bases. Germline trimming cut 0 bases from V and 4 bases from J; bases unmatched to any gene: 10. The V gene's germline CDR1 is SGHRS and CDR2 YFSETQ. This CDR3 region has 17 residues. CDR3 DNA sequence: TGCGCCAGCAGCTTGGGGCCCGGGAGGGGTCAAGCAGATACGCAGTATTTT. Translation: CASSLGPGRGQADTQYF.

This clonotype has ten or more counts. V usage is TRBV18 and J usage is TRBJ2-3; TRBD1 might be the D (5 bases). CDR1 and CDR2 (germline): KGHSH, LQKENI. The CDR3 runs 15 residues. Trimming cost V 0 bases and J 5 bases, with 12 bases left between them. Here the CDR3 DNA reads TGTGCCAGCTCACCACCGGTCAGGGCCAGAGATACGCAGTATTTT. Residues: CASSPPVRARDTQYF. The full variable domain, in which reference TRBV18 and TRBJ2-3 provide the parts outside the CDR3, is NAGVMQNPRHLVRRRGQEARLRCSPMKGHSHVYWYRQLPEEGLKFMVYLQKENIIDESGMPKERFSAEFPKEGPSILRIQQVVRGDSAAYFCASSPPVRARDTQYFGPGTRLTVL.

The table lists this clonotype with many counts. CDR3 nucleotides: TGCAGTGCTCTACGGACAGACCAAGAGACCCAGTACTTC. Translation gives CSALRTDQETQYF. This chain joins TRBV20-1 and TRBJ2-5, with D possibly being TRBD1 (6 bases). Per the germline V gene, CDR1 is DFQATT and CDR2 is SNEGSKA (reference sequence). V lost 5 bases and J lost 0, with 10 bases in between. This CDR3 spans 13 amino acids.

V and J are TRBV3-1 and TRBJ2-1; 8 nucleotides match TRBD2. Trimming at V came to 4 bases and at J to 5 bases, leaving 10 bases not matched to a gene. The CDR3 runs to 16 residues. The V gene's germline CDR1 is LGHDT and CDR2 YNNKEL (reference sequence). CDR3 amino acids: CASSPVVGGANNEQFF. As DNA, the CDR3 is TGTGCCAGCAGCCCGGTTGTCGGGGGGGCCAACAATGAGCAGTTCTTC.

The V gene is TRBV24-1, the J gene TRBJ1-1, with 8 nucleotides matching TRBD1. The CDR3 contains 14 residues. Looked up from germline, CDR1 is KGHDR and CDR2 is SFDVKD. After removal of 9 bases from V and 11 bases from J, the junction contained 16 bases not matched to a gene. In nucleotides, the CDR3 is TGTGCCACCGGAATACCAGGGACAGGCGCGGGGGCTTTCTTT. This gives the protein CATGIPGTGAGAFF.

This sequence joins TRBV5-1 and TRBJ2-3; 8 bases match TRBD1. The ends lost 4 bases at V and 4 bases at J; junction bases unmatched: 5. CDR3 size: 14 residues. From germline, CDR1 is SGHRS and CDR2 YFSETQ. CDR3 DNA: TGCGCCAGCAGCCTGGACAGGGTGTCAGATACGCAGTATTTT. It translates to CASSLDRVSDTQYF.

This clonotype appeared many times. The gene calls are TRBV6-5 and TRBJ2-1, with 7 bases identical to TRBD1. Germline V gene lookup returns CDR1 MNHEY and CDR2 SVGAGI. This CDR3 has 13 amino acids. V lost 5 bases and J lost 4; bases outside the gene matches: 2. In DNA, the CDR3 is TGTGCCAGCAGTGGGACAGTATACAATGAGCAGTTCTTC. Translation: CASSGTVYNEQFF.